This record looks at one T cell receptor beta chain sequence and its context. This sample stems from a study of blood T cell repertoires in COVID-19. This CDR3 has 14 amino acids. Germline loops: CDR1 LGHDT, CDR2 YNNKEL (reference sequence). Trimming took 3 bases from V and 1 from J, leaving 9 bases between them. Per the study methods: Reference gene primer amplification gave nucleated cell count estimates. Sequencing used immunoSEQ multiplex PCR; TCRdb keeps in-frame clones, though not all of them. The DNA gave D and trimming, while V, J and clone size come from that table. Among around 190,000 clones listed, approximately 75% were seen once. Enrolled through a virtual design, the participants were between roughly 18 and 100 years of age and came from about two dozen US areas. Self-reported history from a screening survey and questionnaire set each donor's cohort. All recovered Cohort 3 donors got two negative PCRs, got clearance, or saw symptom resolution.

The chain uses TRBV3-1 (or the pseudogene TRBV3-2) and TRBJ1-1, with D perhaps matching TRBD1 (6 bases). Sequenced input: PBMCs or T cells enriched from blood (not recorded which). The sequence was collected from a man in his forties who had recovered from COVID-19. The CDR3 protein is CASSQGHSNTEAFF. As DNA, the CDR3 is TGTGCCAGCAGCCAGGGACACTCGAACACTGAAGCTTTCTTT.